These 16 T cell receptor beta chains came from one sample sequenced in a study of T cells in Graves' hyperthyroidism and ophthalmopathy. Authors of the study amplified TCR beta CDR3 regions from RNA transcripts. A first-round RT-PCR of the TCR CDR3 used the HTBI primer set. Using its own MiXCR run on the multiplex PCR reads, TCRdb lists one record per CDR3 protein. The sample consists of hundreds of thousands of distinct CDR3 sequences, 20% to 25% of them appearing once. Sequencing input: blood. All receptors come from a man between 25 and 39 years old with Graves' ophthalmopathy.

The sample holds a few counts of this clonotype. This rearrangement joins TRBV28 to TRBJ2-1; 9 nucleotides align to TRBD2. The CDR3 is 16 amino acids. Germline V gene lookup returns CDR1 MDHEN and CDR2 SYDVKM. Unmatched junction bases numbered 14, after V lost 7 bases and J lost 7 bases. CDR3 residues: CASTPLGSGRANEQFF. The DNA for the CDR3 is TGTGCCAGCACCCCCTTGGGTAGCGGGAGAGCGAATGAGCAGTTCTTC.

This clonotype was counted between two and nine times. The CDR3 loop is CSVDRGTLQFF. CDR3 coding DNA: TGCAGCGTTGACCGCGGGACCTTGCAGTTCTTC. This chain uses TRBV29-1 with TRBJ2-1, with a weak D call TRBD2 (6 bases). The CDR3 sequence is 11 residues long. Trimming left V 3 bases short and J 12 bases short, with 12 bases between. Germline V gene lookup returns CDR1 SQVTM and CDR2 ANQGSEA.

This clonotype was counted only a few times. The J gene is TRBJ2-1, the V gene TRBV20-1; D gene unclear. Germline V gives CDR1 DFQATT, CDR2 SNEGSKA (reference sequence). Between the trimmed V and J ends, which lost 6 bases and 9 bases, there was a span of 12 bases. The CDR3 covers 11 residues. The CDR3 reads CSARKRLEQFF. CDR3 DNA sequence: TGCAGTGCCAGAAAGCGTCTTGAGCAGTTCTTC.

This clonotype was seen many times. This chain joins TRBV7-8 and TRBJ2-7; the match to TRBD2 covers 11 bases. Per germline, CDR1 SGHVS and CDR2 FQNEAQ. The CDR3 length is 16 residues. Unmatched junction bases numbered 3, after V lost 0 bases and J lost 2 bases. The CDR3 loop reads CASSLALAGGTYEQYF. DNA for the CDR3: TGTGCCAGCAGCTTAGCGCTAGCGGGAGGCACCTACGAGCAGTACTTC.

This clonotype was seen a few times. The V call is TRBV4-1, the J call TRBJ2-7; D unclear. The germline gives CDR1 MGHRA, CDR2 YSYEKL. This CDR3 comprises 12 residues. Trimming removed 1 base at V and 6 bases at J, with 7 bases between. CDR3 DNA: TGCGCCAGCAGCCAAGGGGATCGCGAGCAGTACTTC. Its protein product is CASSQGDREQYF.

This clonotype was found a few times. The rearrangement uses TRBV19 and TRBJ2-6; the D call may be TRBD1 or TRBD2 (5 bases each). Trimming stripped 7 bases from V and 1 base from J, with 14 bases between. CDR1 LNHDA and CDR2 SQIVND come from the germline V gene (reference sequence). The CDR3 is made up of 16 amino acids. The DNA for the CDR3 is TGTGCCAGTAAGAGGGACCCCCCATCTGGGGCCAACGTCCTGACTTTC. Translating it yields CASKRDPPSGANVLTF.

The chain recombines TRBV30 with TRBJ1-1, with a possible D match to TRBD1 (6 bases). Germline CDR1 and CDR2: GTSNPN and SVGIG (reference sequence). The length of the CDR3 is 14 residues. Trimming pared 7 bases from V and 7 bases from J, leaving 22 bases between. The DNA for the CDR3 is TGTGCCTCCACTCGGGACGGGGGGCTAGGTGAAGCTTTCTTT. Protein sequence: CASTRDGGLGEAFF.

This clonotype was detected only a few times. The chain joins TRBV6-5 to TRBJ2-2; 11 positions agree with TRBD2. The V gene's germline CDR1 is MNHEY and CDR2 SVGAGI. With 0 bases clipped from V and 8 bases from J, the junction kept 11 bases outside the gene matches. CDR3 length: 18 amino acids. CDR3 DNA: TGTGCCAGCAGTTACTCGGATGGAGGACTAGCGGGTTCAGGGGAGCTGTTTTTT. Protein sequence: CASSYSDGGLAGSGELFF.

CDR3 amino acids: CSASLDRDTDTQYF. Written as DNA, the CDR3 is TGCAGTGCTAGCCTGGACAGGGATACAGATACGCAGTATTTT. The chain combines TRBV20-1 with TRBJ2-3; 8 bases map to TRBD1. This CDR3 spans 14 amino acids. The trim removed 3 bases at V and 3 bases at J, leaving 5 bases unmatched. From germline, CDR1 is DFQATT and CDR2 SNEGSKA (reference sequence).

This clonotype has just one count. The chain combines TRBV7-2 with TRBJ1-5; D gene uncertain. From germline, CDR1 is SGHTA and CDR2 FQGNSA. The ends were cut back, 1 base at V and 2 bases at J, with 12 bases in the middle. CDR3 length: 16 residues. The CDR3 here is CASSLGKGGGNQPQHF. CDR3 bases: TGTGCCAGCAGCTTAGGTAAGGGAGGAGGCAATCAGCCCCAGCATTTT.

J is TRBJ2-1 and V is TRBV24-1, with unresolved D. The germline gives CDR1 KGHDR, CDR2 SFDVKD. The CDR3 is 12 residues long. Trimming shortened V by 4 bases and J by 7 bases, and 7 bases separated the two germline ends. The CDR3 spells CATSETLNEQFF. CDR3 DNA sequence: TGTGCCACCAGTGAGACCTTAAATGAGCAGTTCTTC.

This clonotype was picked up a small number of times. The chain is built from TRBV4-1 and TRBJ1-1; no clear D gene. The CDR3 has 17 residues. Trimming took off 0 bases at V and 3 bases at J, with 17 bases between the two ends. CDR1 is MGHRA, CDR2 YSYEKL, per germline. CDR3 nucleotide sequence: TGCGCCAGCAGCCAAGATAACGGTGGAGGGTTCGACACTGAAGCTTTCTTT. Protein sequence: CASSQDNGGGFDTEAFF.

The chain combines TRBV10-3 with TRBJ1-1; 7 nucleotides line up with TRBD1. Germline values: CDR1 ENHRY, CDR2 SYGVKD. The junction had 2 bases not matched to a gene; V was cut back by 3 bases and J by 1 base. This CDR3 spans 14 amino acids. Here the CDR3 DNA reads TGTGCCATCAGTGAAAGGGGGCGGAACACTGAAGCTTTCTTT. Translation: CAISERGRNTEAFF.

The J gene is TRBJ2-7, the V gene TRBV5-1; 11 positions agree with TRBD2. The V gene end was trimmed by 4 bases and the J gene end by 3 bases; junction bases not matched to a gene: 15. In germline, CDR1 is SGHRS, CDR2 YFSETQ. This CDR3 is 18 amino acids long. The CDR3 region has the DNA TGCGCCAGCAGCCCCGAGGGGGTGGGGACTAGCGGTCGCTACGAGCAGTACTTC. It codes for CASSPEGVGTSGRYEQYF.

The rearrangement joins TRBV6-5 to TRBJ1-1; D unresolved. Trimming removed 4 bases at V and 2 bases at J, with 8 bases between. The length of the CDR3 is 13 residues. Germline CDR1 reads MNHEY; CDR2 reads SVGAGI. Here the CDR3 reads CASSSGKNTEAFF. As DNA, the CDR3 is TGTGCCAGCAGTTCGGGGAAAAACACTGAAGCTTTCTTT.

This clonotype has more than one count but fewer than ten. The V gene is TRBV5-1, the J gene TRBJ2-2, with D perhaps matching TRBD1 or TRBD2 (6 bases each). Deletions cut 4 bases from V and 6 bases from J, with 16 bases between. In germline, CDR1 is SGHRS, CDR2 YFSETQ. The CDR3 sequence is 15 residues long. The CDR3 loop is CASSRDSQGSGELFF. The CDR3 DNA follows: TGCGCCAGCAGCCGGGACTCTCAGGGGTCCGGGGAGCTGTTTTTT. Filled out from reference TRBV5-1 and TRBJ2-2, the complete variable domain reads KAGVTQTPRYLIKTRGQQVTLSCSPISGHRSVSWYQQTPGQGLQFLFEYFSETQRNKGNFPGRFSGRQFSNSRSEMNVSTLELGDSALYLCASSRDSQGSGELFFGEGSRLTVL.